A single sample is the source of the 22 T cell receptor beta chains below, sequenced in a study of radiation and T cells in renal cell carcinoma. Time point described: blood 4 weeks post-SBRT, at nephrectomy. Treatment meaning: 15 Gy SBRT to primary tumor, nephrectomy 4 weeks later. The method was immunoSEQ multiplex PCR; TCRdb's version includes in-frame clones alone and lacks a portion of them. The table includes under 100,000 clones, around four fifths detected once. The sequencing used blood, collected from a patient whose treatment included radiotherapy and nephrectomy. Receptors originate from a middle-aged man with renal cell carcinoma.

This chain connects TRBV19 to TRBJ1-2, with a tentative D call TRBD1 (6 bases). Per germline, CDR1 LNHDA and CDR2 SQIVND (reference sequence). V lost 6 bases and J 4 bases, leaving 18 bases between the germline ends. The CDR3 is made up of 15 amino acids. CDR3 sequence: CASSPPGTKLYGYTF. DNA for the CDR3: TGTGCCAGTAGCCCCCCCGGGACAAAACTCTATGGCTACACCTTC.

The chain carries TRBV7-8 and TRBJ2-7; unclear D gene. Deletions cut 1 base from V and 2 bases from J, with 9 bases between. The CDR3 has 14 amino acids. CDR1 SGHVS and CDR2 FQNEAQ come from the germline V gene. CDR3 DNA sequence: TGTGCCAGCAGCTTAGTCAACGGAGCCTACGAGCAGTACTTC. Translation: CASSLVNGAYEQYF.

The chain recombines TRBV18 with TRBJ2-5; D is undetermined. From germline, CDR1 is KGHSH and CDR2 LQKENI. CDR3 length: 14 amino acids. The ends were cut back, 6 bases at V and 1 base at J, with 12 bases in the middle. CDR3 DNA: TGTGCCAGCTCCGTGACACGGATCCAAGAGACCCAGTACTTC. Protein product: CASSVTRIQETQYF. The full variable domain, in which reference TRBV18 and TRBJ2-5 provide the parts outside the CDR3, is NAGVMQNPRHLVRRRGQEARLRCSPMKGHSHVYWYRQLPEEGLKFMVYLQKENIIDESGMPKERFSAEFPKEGPSILRIQQVVRGDSAAYFCASSVTRIQETQYFGPGTRLLVL.

The J gene is TRBJ2-3, the V gene TRBV6-1; D may be TRBD1 (7 bases). The CDR3 totals 17 residues. The germline CDR1 and CDR2 sequences are MNHNS and SASEGT. V was shortened by 4 bases and J by 0 bases, with 17 bases between the two germline ends. DNA for the CDR3: TGTGCCAGCAGTGCCCGACAGGGTGGGACTAGCACAGATACGCAGTATTTT. As protein: CASSARQGGTSTDTQYF.

The chain uses TRBV13 and TRBJ1-6, with D perhaps TRBD1 (5 bases). The V gene's germline CDR1 is PRHDT and CDR2 FYEKMQ (reference sequence). Trimming removed 6 bases at V and 6 bases at J, with 12 bases between. There are 14 residues in the CDR3. The CDR3 sequence is CASSQRGVNSPLHF. CDR3 bases: TGTGCCAGCAGTCAGAGAGGGGTTAATTCACCCCTCCACTTT. The full variable domain, in which reference TRBV13 and TRBJ1-6 provide the parts outside the CDR3, is AAGVIQSPRHLIKEKRETATLKCYPIPRHDTVYWYQQGPGQDPQFLISFYEKMQSDKGSIPDRFSAQQFSDYHSELNMSSLELGDSALYFCASSQRGVNSPLHFGNGTRLTVT.

This chain joins TRBV7-2 and TRBJ2-3; D remains unclear. CDR1 is SGHTA and CDR2 is FQGNSA in the germline V gene. The CDR3 has 15 amino acids. Trimming took 2 bases from V and 2 from J, leaving 11 bases between them. The CDR3 sequence: CASSLLSGPTDTQYF. CDR3 bases: TGTGCCAGCAGCTTATTGTCGGGCCCCACAGATACGCAGTATTTT.

The V and J genes are TRBV19 and TRBJ1-4; D perhaps matches TRBD1 (5 bases). The CDR3 spans 15 residues. Trimming pared 6 bases from V and 5 bases from J, leaving 16 bases between. CDR1 is LNHDA and CDR2 is SQIVND in the germline V gene (reference sequence). The CDR3 DNA reads as TGTGCCAGTAGCAAGCCCGGCAGACAGAATGAAAAACTGTTTTTT. This encodes CASSKPGRQNEKLFF.

The J gene is TRBJ1-2, the V gene TRBV7-8; the D gene is possibly TRBD1 (5 bases). Germline CDR1 SGHVS, CDR2 FQNEAQ. The CDR3 covers 16 residues. Trimming pared 6 bases from V and 8 bases from J, leaving 25 bases between. In DNA, the CDR3 is TGTGCCAGCAGGCCTTATGTAGGGGCTAACCCATACGGCTACACCTTC. Its protein is CASRPYVGANPYGYTF.

The V call is TRBV13, the J call TRBJ2-1; D is perhaps TRBD1 or TRBD2 (7 bases each). V was clipped by 5 bases and J by 4 bases, with 21 bases between them. This CDR3 comprises 17 residues. The germline CDR1 and CDR2 sequences are PRHDT and FYEKMQ (reference sequence). The CDR3 loop is CASSLRAGGGQYNEQFF. The CDR3 DNA sequence: TGTGCCAGCAGCCTCCGGGCAGGGGGGGGCCAATACAATGAGCAGTTCTTC. Using reference TRBV13 and TRBJ2-1 for the parts outside the CDR3, the full variable domain is AAGVIQSPRHLIKEKRETATLKCYPIPRHDTVYWYQQGPGQDPQFLISFYEKMQSDKGSIPDRFSAQQFSDYHSELNMSSLELGDSALYFCASSLRAGGGQYNEQFFGPGTRLTVL.

The rearrangement joins TRBV7-2 to TRBJ1-1; D unclear. Germline values: CDR1 SGHTA, CDR2 FQGNSA. The CDR3 is 14 residues long. Trimming removed 5 bases from V and 4 bases from J, with 14 bases in between. CDR3 sequence: CASSPPGLFTEAFF. CDR3 coding DNA: TGTGCCAGCAGCCCTCCTGGGCTGTTCACTGAAGCTTTCTTT.

The count of this clone is one. The V and J genes are TRBV18 and TRBJ1-2; D is unclear. The V end was cut by 3 bases, the J end by 6 bases, with 17 bases between. This CDR3 is built from 15 residues. From germline, CDR1 is KGHSH and CDR2 LQKENI. CDR3 nucleotide sequence: TGTGCCAGCTCACCGCGCCTGTCACCTCTTGATGGCTACACCTTC. This sequence encodes CASSPRLSPLDGYTF.

The V call is TRBV19, the J call TRBJ2-3, with 9 bases matching TRBD1. The CDR3 covers 14 residues. V lost 6 bases and J lost 1; bases outside the gene matches: 2. CDR1 and CDR2 from the germline V gene are LNHDA and SQIVND (reference sequence). This CDR3 is CASRQGAGTDTQYF. The CDR3 DNA reads as TGTGCCAGTAGACAGGGGGCCGGCACAGATACGCAGTATTTT.

The gene calls are TRBV7-6 and TRBJ1-3; unclear D gene. Deletions cut 0 bases from V and 3 bases from J, with 12 bases between. This CDR3 has 16 amino acids. Germline CDR1 SGHVS, CDR2 FNYEAQ. DNA of the CDR3: TGTGCCAGCAGCTTAGCGTCGGTCGGTTATGGAAACACCATATATTTT. This encodes CASSLASVGYGNTIYF. Full variable domain (rest looked up from reference TRBV7-6 and TRBJ1-3): GAGVSQSPRYKVTKRGQDVALRCDPISGHVSLYWYRQALGQGPEFLTYFNYEAQQDKSGLPNDRFSAERPEGSISTLTIQRTEQRDSAMYRCASSLASVGYGNTIYFGEGSWLTVV.

The chain's CDR3 is CASSLYGSRYEQYF. The CDR3 bases are TGTGCCAGCAGCTTGTACGGGAGCCGCTACGAGCAGTACTTC. V gene TRBV5-4 combines with J gene TRBJ2-7; possibly TRBD2 for D (6 bases). Germline CDR1 SGHNT, CDR2 YYREEE (reference sequence). The CDR3 consists of 14 residues. The V end was cut by 1 base, the J end by 3 bases, with 11 bases between.

The rearrangement joins TRBV19 to TRBJ1-1; TRBD1 aligns across 7 bases. Losses at the gene ends were 6 bases for V and 2 bases for J; bases not matched to a gene: 6. The CDR3 runs to 14 residues. The V gene's germline CDR1 is LNHDA and CDR2 SQIVND (reference sequence). The CDR3 bases are TGTGCCAGTAGGAACAGGGGTGTAAACACTGAAGCTTTCTTT. The encoded protein is CASRNRGVNTEAFF.

This clone was seen only once. This chain uses TRBV7-9 with TRBJ1-4, with 10 bases lining up with TRBD1. There are 14 residues in the CDR3. After removal of 4 bases from V and 11 bases from J, the junction contained 7 bases not matched to a gene. Germline CDR1 SEHNR, CDR2 FQNEAQ (reference sequence). The CDR3 loop reads CASSSGTGDLKLFF. For the CDR3, the DNA is TGTGCCAGCAGCTCAGGGACAGGGGATTTGAAACTGTTTTTT.

This clone was seen only a few times. The rearrangement joins TRBV27 to TRBJ2-7, with TRBD1 matching over 10 bases. Trimming cost V 2 bases and J 4 bases; bases outside gene matches: 8. The germline gives CDR1 MNHEY, CDR2 SMNVEV (reference sequence). CDR3 length equals 16 residues. As DNA, the CDR3 is TGTGCCAGCAGTTTACAACGACAGGGGGCTAGGTACGAGCAGTACTTC. Residues: CASSLQRQGARYEQYF.

The V and J genes are TRBV7-8 and TRBJ2-5; 8 nucleotides agree with TRBD2. The V segment lost 5 bases and the J segment 4 bases; nucleotides outside the gene matches: 12. Germline V gene sequence: CDR1 SGHVS, CDR2 FQNEAQ. The CDR3 is 16 amino acids. CDR3 region: CASSPRSAGVGETQYF. The CDR3 region has the DNA TGTGCCAGCAGCCCTCGGTCAGCGGGAGTGGGAGAGACCCAGTACTTC.

Concerning this clone itself: Other nucleotide sequences in the sample specify the same CDR3. The rearrangement links TRBV5-4 to TRBJ2-7; D is undetermined. The CDR3 covers 13 residues. V lost 1 base, J lost 3 bases, and 8 bases lay in between. CDR1 and CDR2 (germline): SGHNT, YYREEE (reference sequence). CDR3 protein: CASSLPDRYEQYF. Written as DNA, the CDR3 is TGTGCCAGCAGCTTGCCTGATCGCTACGAGCAGTACTTC.

This chain joins TRBV7-3 and TRBJ2-3; D may be TRBD1 or TRBD2 (5 bases each). The CDR3 extends over 13 amino acids. Trimming took off 5 bases at V and 9 bases at J, with 15 bases between the two ends. Germline V gene sequence: CDR1 SGHTA, CDR2 FQGTGA. This CDR3 is CASSRTGRDTQYF. In nucleotides, the CDR3 is TGTGCCAGCAGCAGGACTGGCAGGGACACGCAGTATTTT.

The table lists this clone with a few counts. V usage is TRBV30 and J usage is TRBJ1-1; D gene uncertain. CDR1 GTSNPN and CDR2 SVGIG come from the germline V gene (reference sequence). This CDR3 spans 13 amino acids. The V and J ends lost 5 bases and 6 bases respectively, with 16 bases between them. The CDR3 DNA follows: TGTGCCTGGGCTAGATCCAATGCAGCTGAAGCTTTCTTT. It encodes CAWARSNAAEAFF.

The rearrangement links TRBV4-1 to TRBJ2-5, with 8 bases matching TRBD2. The germline gives CDR1 MGHRA, CDR2 YSYEKL. The V and J ends lost 5 bases and 5 bases, in that order; junction bases with no gene match: 10. CDR3 length: 15 amino acids. CDR3 amino acids: CASSLGLVGFETQYF. CDR3 in DNA: TGCGCCAGCAGCTTGGGACTAGTAGGGTTTGAGACCCAGTACTTC.